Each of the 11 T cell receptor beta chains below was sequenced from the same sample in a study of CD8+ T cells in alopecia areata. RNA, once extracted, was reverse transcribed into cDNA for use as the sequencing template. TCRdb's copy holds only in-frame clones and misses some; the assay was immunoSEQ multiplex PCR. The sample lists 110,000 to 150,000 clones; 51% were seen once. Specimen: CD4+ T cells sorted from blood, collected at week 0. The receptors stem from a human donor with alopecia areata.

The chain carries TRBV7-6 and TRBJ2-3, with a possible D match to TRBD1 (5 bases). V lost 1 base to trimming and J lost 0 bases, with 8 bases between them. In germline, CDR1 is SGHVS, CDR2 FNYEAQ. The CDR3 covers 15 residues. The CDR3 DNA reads TGTGCCAGCAGCTTAGTTCAGGGTAGCACAGATACGCAGTATTTT. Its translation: CASSLVQGSTDTQYF.

The CDR3 DNA reads as TGCAGCGCGACTGCCCCTGAGACCCAGTACTTC. Protein product: CSATAPETQYF. The chain uses TRBV29-1 and TRBJ2-5, with D unclear. The CDR3 extends over 11 amino acids. V lost 7 bases to trimming and J lost 5 bases, with 11 bases between them. CDR1 is SQVTM, CDR2 ANQGSEA, per germline.

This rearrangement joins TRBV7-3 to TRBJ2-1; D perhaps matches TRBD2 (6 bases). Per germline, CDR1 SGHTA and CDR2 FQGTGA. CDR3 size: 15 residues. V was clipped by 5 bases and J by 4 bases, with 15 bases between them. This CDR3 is CASSPGTGAYNEQFF. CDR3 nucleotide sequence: TGTGCCAGCAGCCCCGGGACTGGAGCATACAATGAGCAGTTCTTC.

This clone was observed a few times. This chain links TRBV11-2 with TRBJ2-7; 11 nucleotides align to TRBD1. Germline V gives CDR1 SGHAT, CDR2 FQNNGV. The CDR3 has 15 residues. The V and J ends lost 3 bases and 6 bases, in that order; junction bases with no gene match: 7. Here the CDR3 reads CASSLVTGTGGEQYF. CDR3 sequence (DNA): TGTGCCAGCAGCTTGGTAACCGGGACAGGGGGCGAGCAGTACTTC.

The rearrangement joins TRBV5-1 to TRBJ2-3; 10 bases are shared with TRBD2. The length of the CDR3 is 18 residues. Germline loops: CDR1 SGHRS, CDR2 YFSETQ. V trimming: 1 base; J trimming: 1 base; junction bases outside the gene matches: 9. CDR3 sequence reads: CASSLRASGSSGTDTQYF. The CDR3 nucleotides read TGCGCCAGCAGCTTGCGTGCTAGCGGGAGCAGTGGCACAGATACGCAGTATTTT.

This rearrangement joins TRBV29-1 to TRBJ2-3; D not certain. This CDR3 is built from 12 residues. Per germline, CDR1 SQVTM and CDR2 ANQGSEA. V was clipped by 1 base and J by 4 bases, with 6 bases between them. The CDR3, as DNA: TGCAGCGTTGAAGTCGACCCAGATACGCAGTATTTT. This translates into CSVEVDPDTQYF.

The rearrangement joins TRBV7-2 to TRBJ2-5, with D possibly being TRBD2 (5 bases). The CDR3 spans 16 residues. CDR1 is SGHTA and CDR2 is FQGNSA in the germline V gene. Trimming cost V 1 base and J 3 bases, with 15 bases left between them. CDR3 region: CASSLGASFWKETQYF. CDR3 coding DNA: TGTGCCAGCAGCTTAGGTGCTAGCTTCTGGAAAGAGACCCAGTACTTC.

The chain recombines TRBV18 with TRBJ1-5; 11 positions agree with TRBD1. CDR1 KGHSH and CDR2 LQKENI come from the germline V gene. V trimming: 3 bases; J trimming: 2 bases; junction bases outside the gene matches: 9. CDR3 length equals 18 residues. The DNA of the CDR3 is TGTGCCAGCTCACCTTCCAAGGGACAGGGGGAGGGCAATCAGCCCCAGCATTTT. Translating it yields CASSPSKGQGEGNQPQHF.

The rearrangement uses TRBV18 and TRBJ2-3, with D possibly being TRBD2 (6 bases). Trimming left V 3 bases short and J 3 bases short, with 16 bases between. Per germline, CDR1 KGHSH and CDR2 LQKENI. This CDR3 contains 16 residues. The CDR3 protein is CASSPAGPIATDTQYF. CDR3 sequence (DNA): TGTGCCAGCTCACCGGCGGGACCGATAGCGACAGATACGCAGTATTTT.

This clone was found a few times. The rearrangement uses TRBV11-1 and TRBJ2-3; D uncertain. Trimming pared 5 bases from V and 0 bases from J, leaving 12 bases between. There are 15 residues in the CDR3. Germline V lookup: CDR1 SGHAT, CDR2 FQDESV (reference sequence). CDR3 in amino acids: CASSDETDSTDTQYF. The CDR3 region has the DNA TGTGCCAGCAGCGACGAAACCGATAGCACAGATACGCAGTATTTT. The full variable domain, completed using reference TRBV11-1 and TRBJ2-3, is EAEVAQSPRYKITEKSQAVAFWCDPISGHATLYWYRQILGQGPELLVQFQDESVVDDSQLPKDRFSAERLKGVDSTLKIQPAELGDSAMYLCASSDETDSTDTQYFGPGTRLTVL.

Here the CDR3 reads CAWRIPGTREQYF. The CDR3 nucleotides are TGTGCCTGGAGGATCCCAGGGACGCGCGAGCAGTACTTC. The chain links TRBV30 to TRBJ2-7, with D perhaps given as TRBD1 or TRBD2 (5 bases each). The germline V and J ends were trimmed by 3 bases and 6 bases, with 15 bases remaining between them. This CDR3 contains 13 residues. Germline assignment: CDR1 GTSNPN and CDR2 SVGIG (reference sequence).